Below, one T cell receptor beta chain is given with its context. Its target antigen remains unknown. Within one base of it there is no much larger clone, and no base qualities were kept. This entry is derived from a study of naive and memory T cell subsets (dated by TCRdb to 2015 to 2018). Regarding the research as a whole: The study applied an open-source, UMI-based TCR alpha and beta sequencing pipeline to sorted naive and memory peripheral blood T cell subsets. RNA was DNase-treated and reverse transcribed with TCR constant-region primers, mostly using SuperScript III. The functional CMV T cell responses agreed completely with IgG serology results. Results and caveats for the whole study, not just this receptor: A power law was followed by TCR abundance, with an exponent that differed between naive and memory subsets but was consistent across the three individuals. Once error correction was done, more than 95% of naive TCR sequences showed up just once, which made the naive abundance distributions much steeper than those of the memory subsets. RNA-based TCR counts may be influenced by expression changes linked to T cell activation and differentiation. Clonotypes were defined as single alpha or beta chain sequences, not paired alpha/beta receptors. No ground truth was available to validate the repertoire findings for the naive and memory subsets. A few larger clonotypes were found in naive repertoires, especially CD8, and these larger clonotypes were possibly memory cells re-expressing CD45RA. In both CD4 and CD8 cells, going from naive through CM, EM and EMRA, the Gini index went up while Shannon and inverse Simpson diversity went down.

The protocol used for the library was UMI-ligation and nested PCR. An equimolar mix of two oligonucleotides covering both TRBC1 and TRBC2 was used as the beta constant-region primer. Four rounds of PCR, combining the SP2 primer with nested alpha and beta constant-region primers, were used to amplify the ligated cDNA. A single-stranded oligonucleotide containing the SP2 primer and a 12-nucleotide UMI was joined to the 3' end of the cDNA by T4 RNA ligase 1. Incubation of the ligation reaction was carried out at 16 degrees C for roughly 18-24 hours. PCR2 was typically run as a SYBR Green qPCR and stopped at a predetermined threshold to prevent over-amplification. Apart from the first purification, every purification step used Agencourt AMPure XP magnetic beads. Libraries were quantified by Qubit and checked on a TapeStation, where a main peak was expected near 650 bp. Sequencing of the pooled libraries was done on an Illumina MiSeq using v2 2x251 paired-end kits, which typically yielded roughly 0.85-2.3 million reads per sample. Libraries were pooled at about 4 nM per sample, and about 4.5-7.5% PhiX was added to improve cluster recognition. Per the original workflow: Decombinator assigned V and J genes to Demultiplexor-processed FASTQ reads by tag matching, allowing a single base-pair mismatch. By using UMIs, Collapsinator corrected both sequencing errors and the frequency errors caused by PCR heterogeneity. TCRs were translated and CDR3s were extracted from the conserved cysteine to the FGXG phenylalanine by CDR3Translator, with non-productive sequences being flagged. Gini, Shannon entropy and inverse Simpson indices were calculated on repertoires subsampled to equal numbers of UMI-defined TCRs. Within the linear range, a power law was fitted by maximum likelihood to the distributions of clonotype abundance. On one naive CD8 sample, the pipeline and MIGEC gave similar UMI counts, unique TCR numbers and clonal distributions. In one analysis, naive TCRs also found in any memory subset of the same donor were removed from the naive repertoire. Repertoires were searched for 7,322 CMV-associated CDR3 sequences compiled from VDJdb and a published dataset. TCRdb reworked the public reads: Q25 trimming with fastp, MiXCR clone assembly, productive beta chains retained. Identical CDR3 proteins give one entry, which carries the most common genes and DNA. For this entry, the V and J calls and clone size follow TCRdb and not the study's own pipeline. This sample is represented by approximately 90,000 distinct CDR3 sequences; approximately 11% of them were singletons. Clones ranked in the top ten supply just over 0.13% of the sample.

From the second PCR step on, the TCR alpha and beta chain libraries were amplified in separate reactions. Donor CMV status was determined by IFNgamma production from CD4+ T cells after overnight stimulation of fresh PBMCs with CMV viral lysate. CD4 T cells were positively selected using Miltenyi beads, after which CD8 T cells were positively selected from the CD4-negative fraction. Cells stained for CD3, CD4, CD8, CD45RA, CD27 and a live/dead dye were sorted on a BD Aria II into four subsets by CD45RA and CD27. Blood was obtained from a few healthy volunteers, and the blood from each volunteer was fractionated into CD4 and CD8 T cells and subsequently into four differentiation subsets. About 0.13 L of peripheral blood was collected from each donor, and PBMC were isolated by Ficoll-Paque PLUS density-gradient centrifugation. Sorted cells were lysed in RLT buffer, after which RNA was extracted using a Qiagen RNeasy kit and stored at -80 degrees C.

Reading from cysteine to phenylalanine, the CDR3 counts 16 amino acids. Of all the DNA, just the CDR3 is kept, 48 bases in frame from base 1. V is cut back by 3 bases and J by 0 bases, with 6 bases in the junction unmatched. Per the germline V gene (reference sequence), SEHNR is the CDR1 and FQNEAQ is the CDR2. The receptor was isolated from a human donor in good health. Material for sequencing was naive CD4+ T cells from blood. The sample's cell subset or site label, decoded: naive T cells, CD45RA high CD27+. Recombination joined TRBV7-9 with TRBJ2-3, with 7 bases aligning to TRBD1. The CDR3 protein sequence reads: CASSFLGTASTDTQYF. The DNA is as follows: TGTGCCAGCAGCTTTCTTGGGACAGCGAGCACAGATACGCAGTATTTT.